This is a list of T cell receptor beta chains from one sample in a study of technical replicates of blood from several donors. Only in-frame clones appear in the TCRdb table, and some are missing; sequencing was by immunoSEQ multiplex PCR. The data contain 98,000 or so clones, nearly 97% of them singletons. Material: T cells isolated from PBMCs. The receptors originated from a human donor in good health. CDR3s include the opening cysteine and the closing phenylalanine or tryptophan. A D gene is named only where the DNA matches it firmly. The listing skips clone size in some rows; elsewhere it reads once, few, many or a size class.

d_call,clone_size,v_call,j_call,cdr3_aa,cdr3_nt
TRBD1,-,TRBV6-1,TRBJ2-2,CASTPRQGDTGELFF,TGTGCCAGCACGCCCCGACAGGGAGACACCGGGGAGCTGTTTTTT
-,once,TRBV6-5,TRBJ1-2,CASSYQGSYGYTF,TGTGCCAGCAGTTACCAGGGTTCCTATGGCTACACCTTC
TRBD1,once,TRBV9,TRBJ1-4,CASSVATGGEKLFF,TGTGCCAGCAGCGTAGCGACAGGGGGAGAAAAACTGTTTTTT
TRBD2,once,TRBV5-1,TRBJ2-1,CASSWAGGGNYNEQFF,TGCGCCAGCAGCTGGGCGGGAGGCGGGAACTACAATGAGCAGTTCTTC
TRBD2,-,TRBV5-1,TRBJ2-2,CASSLREGPTGELFF,TGCGCCAGCAGCTTGAGGGAGGGCCCCACCGGGGAGCTGTTTTTT
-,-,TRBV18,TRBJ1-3,CASSPQARRTAGNTIYF,TGTGCCAGCTCACCACAGGCCAGGAGGACGGCTGGAAACACCATATATTTT
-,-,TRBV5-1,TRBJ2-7,CASSLAWDNWDTHSYEQYF,TGCGCCAGCAGCTTGGCCTGGGATAATTGGGACACCCACTCCTACGAGCAGTACTTC
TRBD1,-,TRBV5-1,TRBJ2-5,CASSLDIAGGQETQYF,TGCGCCAGCAGCTTGGATATTGCAGGGGGCCAAGAGACCCAGTACTTC
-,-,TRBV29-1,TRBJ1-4,CSVESLPGKKLFF,TGCAGCGTTGAAAGCCTCCCGGGGAAAAAACTGTTTTTT
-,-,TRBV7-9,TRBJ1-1,CASRITGKNTEAFF,TGTGCCAGCAGAATAACAGGGAAGAACACTGAAGCTTTCTTT
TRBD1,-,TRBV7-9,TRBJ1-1,CASSSTGPNTEAFF,TGTGCCAGCAGCTCGACAGGGCCGAACACTGAAGCTTTCTTT
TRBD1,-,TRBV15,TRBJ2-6,CATSREGQGSGANVLTF,TGTGCCACCAGCAGAGAGGGACAGGGTTCTGGGGCCAACGTCCTGACTTTC
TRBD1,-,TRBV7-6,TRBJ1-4,CASSPGTGRYEKLFF,TGTGCCAGCAGCCCTGGGACAGGGCGGTATGAAAAACTGTTTTTT
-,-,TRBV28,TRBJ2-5,CASFQGMRETQYF,TGTGCCAGCTTCCAGGGTATGAGGGAGACCCAGTACTTC
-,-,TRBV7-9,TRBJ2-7,CASSPMGSGASYEQYF,TGTGCCAGCAGCCCAATGGGGTCAGGGGCTAGTTACGAGCAGTACTTC
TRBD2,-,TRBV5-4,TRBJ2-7,CASSPGLTYEQYF,TGTGCCAGCAGCCCGGGACTAACCTACGAGCAGTACTTC
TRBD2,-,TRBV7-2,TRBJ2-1,CASSVRGENEQFF,TGTGCCAGCAGCGTGCGGGGGGAAAACGAGCAGTTCTTC
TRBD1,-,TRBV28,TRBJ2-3,CASSLGDRDPYF,TGTGCCAGCAGTTTAGGGGACAGGGATCCGTATTTT
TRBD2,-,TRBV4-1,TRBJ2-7,CASSQGEGTYEQYF,TGCGCCAGCAGCCAAGGGGAGGGTACCTACGAGCAGTACTTC
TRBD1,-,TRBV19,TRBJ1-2,CASTTGQARVGYTF,TGTGCCAGTACCACCGGACAGGCGAGAGTTGGCTACACCTTC
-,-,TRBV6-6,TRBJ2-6,CASSSRTEELTF,TGTGCCAGCAGTTCCCGGACAGAGGAACTGACTTTC
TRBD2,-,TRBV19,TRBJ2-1,CASRDVAGGPGQVHSHEQFF,TGTGCCAGTAGGGATGTAGCGGGAGGGCCCGGACAAGTACATTCGCATGAGCAGTTCTTC
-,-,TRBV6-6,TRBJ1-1,CASSLQEEAFF,TGTGCCAGCAGTTTACAGGAGGAAGCTTTCTTT
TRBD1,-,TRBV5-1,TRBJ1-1,CASSDREPEAFF,TGCGCCAGCAGCGACAGGGAACCTGAAGCTTTCTTT
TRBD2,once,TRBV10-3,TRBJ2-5,CAISESGAGQETQYF,TGTGCCATCAGTGAGTCTGGAGCGGGACAAGAGACCCAGTACTTC
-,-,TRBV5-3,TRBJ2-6,CARSQVLGGTHSGANVLTF,TGTGCCAGAAGCCAAGTTCTCGGGGGAACACACTCTGGGGCCAACGTCCTGACTTTC
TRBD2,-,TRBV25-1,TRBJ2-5,CASSEPGLAETQYF,TGTGCCAGCAGTGAACCAGGACTAGCAGAGACCCAGTACTTC
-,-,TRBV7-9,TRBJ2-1,CASSPIWSGNEQFF,TGTGCCAGCAGCCCAATCTGGAGTGGCAATGAGCAGTTCTTC
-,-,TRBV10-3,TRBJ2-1,CAISEAADEQFF,TGTGCCATCAGTGAGGCCGCGGATGAGCAGTTCTTC
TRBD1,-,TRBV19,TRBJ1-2,CASSTPTGTGFINYGYTF,TGTGCCAGTAGTACGCCGACCGGGACAGGGTTTATCAACTATGGCTACACCTTC
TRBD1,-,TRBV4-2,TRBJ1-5,CASSQDPRGQAYLSQHF,TGTGCCAGCAGCCAAGATCCTAGGGGACAGGCTTATCTGTCCCAGCATTTT
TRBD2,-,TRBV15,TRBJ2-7,CATSVTGGGYEQYF,TGTGCCACCAGCGTCACCGGGGGGGGCTACGAGCAGTACTTC
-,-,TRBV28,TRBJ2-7,CASGRPPSSYEQYF,TGTGCCAGCGGGAGGCCTCCGAGCTCCTACGAGCAGTACTTC
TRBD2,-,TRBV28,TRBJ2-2,CASSLRRTSLAGELFF,TGTGCCAGCAGTTTAAGGAGGACTAGCTTGGCCGGGGAGCTGTTTTTT
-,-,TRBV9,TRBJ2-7,CASSVVAGSYEQYF,TGTGCCAGCAGCGTAGTGGCGGGATCCTACGAGCAGTACTTC
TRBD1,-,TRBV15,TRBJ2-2,CATSSGQGTVWTGELFF,TGTGCCACCAGCAGCGGACAGGGGACGGTCTGGACCGGGGAGCTGTTTTTT
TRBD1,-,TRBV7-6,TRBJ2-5,CASSLVVGQEKETQYF,TGTGCCAGCAGCTTAGTTGTGGGACAGGAAAAAGAGACCCAGTACTTC
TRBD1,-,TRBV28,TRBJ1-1,CAGRRQGGTEAFF,TGTGCCGGTCGGCGGCAGGGGGGCACTGAAGCTTTCTTT
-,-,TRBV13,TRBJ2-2,CASSPLALNTGELFF,TGTGCCAGCAGCCCTCTAGCCTTGAACACCGGGGAGCTGTTTTTT
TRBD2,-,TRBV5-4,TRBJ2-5,CASSLGGTSRETQYF,TGTGCCAGCAGCTTGGGGGGGACTAGCCGGGAGACCCAGTACTTC
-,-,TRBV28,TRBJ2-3,CASSFPGTDTQYF,TGTGCCAGCAGTTTCCCTGGCACAGATACGCAGTATTTT
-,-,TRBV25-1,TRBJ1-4,CASSEFSEKLFF,TGTGCCAGCAGTGAATTTAGTGAAAAACTGTTTTTT
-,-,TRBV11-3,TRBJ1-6,CAVQQGDSPLHF,TGTGCCGTCCAACAGGGAGATTCACCCCTCCACTTT
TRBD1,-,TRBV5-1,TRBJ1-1,CASSLSGGTEAFF,TGCGCCAGCAGCTTATCAGGGGGCACTGAAGCTTTCTTT
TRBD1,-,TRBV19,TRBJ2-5,CASSGRDRDYQETQYF,TGTGCCAGTAGTGGCCGGGACAGGGACTACCAAGAGACCCAGTACTTC
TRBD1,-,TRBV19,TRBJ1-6,CASSTPDRSSYNSPLHF,TGTGCCAGTAGTACGCCGGACAGGAGCTCCTATAATTCACCCCTCCACTTT
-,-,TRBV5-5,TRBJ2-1,CASSLARVSDEQFF,TGTGCCAGCAGCTTGGCCAGGGTGAGTGATGAGCAGTTCTTC
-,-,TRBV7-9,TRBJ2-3,CASSLRVATVADTQYF,TGTGCCAGCAGCTTGAGGGTTGCTACGGTGGCAGATACGCAGTATTTT
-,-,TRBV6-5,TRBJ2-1,CASSRQSSYNEQFF,TGTGCCAGCAGTCGACAGAGCTCCTACAATGAGCAGTTCTTC
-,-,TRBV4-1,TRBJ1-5,CASSQTREVMIQPQHF,TGCGCCAGCAGCCAAACCAGGGAGGTTATGATTCAGCCCCAGCATTTT
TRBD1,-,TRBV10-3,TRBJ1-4,CAISADRDFEKLFF,TGTGCCATCAGCGCTGACAGGGACTTTGAAAAACTGTTTTTT
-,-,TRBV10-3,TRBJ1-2,CAISEGETLYGYTF,TGTGCCATCAGTGAGGGGGAGACCCTCTATGGCTACACCTTC
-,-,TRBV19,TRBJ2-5,CASRGVQETQYF,TGTGCCAGTAGGGGAGTCCAAGAGACCCAGTACTTC